The entry that follows covers one T cell receptor (beta chain) sequence. The record originates from a study of shared clonotypes between healthy human individuals. In the study overall: CD4 naive and CD4 memory each took three plates per donor, while CD8 naive took two and CD8 memory one.

Caucasian adults residing in Nashville, Tennessee made up all the donors. Memory CD4+ cells were the fraction left after CD45RA+ naive selection. Germline CDR1 is SGHAT and CDR2 is FQNNGV. The CDR3 totals 17 residues. V dropped 4 bases and J dropped 10; count of bases not matched to a gene: 13. Deep level was the assay's run setting. Measured with immunoSEQ multiplex PCR; TCRdb has only the in-frame clones, and not every one. Among about 1 million clones listed, roughly 80% were seen once. The specimen sequenced was memory CD4+ T cells sorted from blood. The subset is: CD45RA-negative fraction. This clonotype was sampled from a man aged 18 to 29 in good health. The V gene is TRBV11-2, the J gene TRBJ2-2, with 12 bases lining up with TRBD2. CDR3 sequence (DNA): TGTGCCAGCAGCTCCCGACTAGCGGGAGCGAGGAACGAGGAGCTGTTTTTT. Amino acids: CASSSRLAGARNEELFF.